Below, 4 T cell receptor beta chains from the same sample are listed, as sequenced in a study of CD8+CD57+ T cells in acquired aplastic anemia (dated by TCRdb to about 2018). Sequencing used an Illumina HiSeq 2000. Genomic DNA served as template for TCR beta VDJ combination and CDR3 sequence profiling. TCRdb reran the public reads through fastp at Q25 and MiXCR, keeping productive beta chains. Every CDR3 protein is listed once, alongside the most common genes and DNA of its rows. This sample is represented by 90,000 to 120,000 distinct CDR3 sequences; approximately 48% of them were singletons. In total, the top ten clones hold roughly 34% of the sample. The sequenced sample was sorted CD4+, CD8+, or CD8+CD57+ T cells (not recorded which) from PBMCs. The receptor source for this set is a human donor in good health, serving as a control.

This clonotype occurred many times. The chain links TRBV7-7 to TRBJ2-5; no clear D. CDR3 length: 14 residues. CDR1 is SSHAT and CDR2 is FNYEAQ in the germline V gene (reference sequence). V lost 6 bases, J lost 0 bases, and 11 bases lay in between. The CDR3 nucleotides are TGTGCCAGCAGGCCGGACGGAGACCAAGAGACCCAGTACTTC. It is translated as CASRPDGDQETQYF.

This clonotype was seen a handful of times. The chain has TRBV19 and TRBJ2-7, with D possibly TRBD2 on 6 matching bases. CDR3 length: 15 amino acids. Deletions cut 5 bases from V and 2 bases from J, with 16 bases between. The germline gives CDR1 LNHDA, CDR2 SQIVND (reference sequence). The CDR3 reads CASSGFGGSTYEQYF. The CDR3 region has the DNA TGTGCCAGTAGTGGGTTCGGAGGGAGTACCTACGAGCAGTACTTC. The full variable domain, with the rest looked up from reference TRBV19 and TRBJ2-7, is DGGITQSPKYLFRKEGQNVTLSCEQNLNHDAMYWYRQDPGQGLRLIYYSQIVNDFQKGDIAEGYSVSREKKESFPLTVTSAQKNPTAFYLCASSGFGGSTYEQYFGPGTRLTVT.

Many counts were recorded for this clonotype. A read error may be the cause here, since a much bigger clone is one base away. V and J are TRBV19 and TRBJ1-1, with no clear D. Germline assignment: CDR1 LNHDA and CDR2 SQIVND (reference sequence). CDR3 length: 11 amino acids. Trimming left V 5 bases short and J 6 bases short, with 7 bases between. Here the CDR3 DNA reads TGTGCCAGTAGTCCCGGGGCTGAAGCTTTCTTT. Its protein product is CASSPGAEAFF.

Many counts were recorded for this clonotype. This chain connects TRBV6-5 to TRBJ2-1, with a tentative D call TRBD2 (6 bases). Germline V CDR1 and CDR2: MNHEY, SVGAGI. V was cut by 1 base and J by 0 bases, with 10 bases left in between. The CDR3 is 16 residues long. The CDR3 sequence is CASSYWRGYSYNEQFF. The DNA of the CDR3 is TGTGCCAGCAGTTACTGGCGGGGATACTCCTACAATGAGCAGTTCTTC.